This TCR beta chain was captured in a study of monozygotic twins with inflammatory bowel disease. TCRdb reprocessed the 5' RACE reads and reports one entry per CDR3 protein, with no DNA. This sample lists approximately 390,000 distinct CDR3 sequences; its ten largest clones have around 2.4%. The CDR3 sequence is 14 residues long. Germline-derived CDR1 and CDR2 are ENHRY and SYGVKD. The chain links TRBV10-3 to TRBJ2-7. The sequenced material came from blood. The receptor was isolated from a human donor with ulcerative colitis or Crohn's disease, or a healthy co-twin of an affected twin (not recorded which). CDR3 region: CAIRGERIAYEQYF.